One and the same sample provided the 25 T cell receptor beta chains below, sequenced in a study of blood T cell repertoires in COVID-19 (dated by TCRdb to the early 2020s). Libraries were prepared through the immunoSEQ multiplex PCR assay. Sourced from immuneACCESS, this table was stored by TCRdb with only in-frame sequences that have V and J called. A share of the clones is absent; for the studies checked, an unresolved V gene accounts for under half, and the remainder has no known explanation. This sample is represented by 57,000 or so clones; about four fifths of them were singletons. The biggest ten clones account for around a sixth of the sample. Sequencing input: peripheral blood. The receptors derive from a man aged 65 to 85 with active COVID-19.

CDR3 sequence: CASSSGVQETQYF. The CDR3, as DNA: TGTGCCAGCAGCTCCGGGGTCCAAGAGACCCAGTACTTC. V gene TRBV7-9 combines with J gene TRBJ2-5, with D maybe TRBD2 (5 bases). Trimming shortened V by 4 bases and J by 1 base, and 7 bases separated the two germline ends. The CDR3 covers 13 residues. In germline, CDR1 is SEHNR, CDR2 FQNEAQ (reference sequence).

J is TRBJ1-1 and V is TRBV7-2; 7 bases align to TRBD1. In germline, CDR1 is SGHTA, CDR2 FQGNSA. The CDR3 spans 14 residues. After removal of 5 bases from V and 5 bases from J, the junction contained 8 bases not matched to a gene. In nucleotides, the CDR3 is TGTGCCAGCAGCCACACAGGGGTGAGGACTGAAGCTTTCTTT. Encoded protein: CASSHTGVRTEAFF. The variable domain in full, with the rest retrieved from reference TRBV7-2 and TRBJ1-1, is GAGVSQSPSNKVTEKGKDVELRCDPISGHTALYWYRQSLGQGLEFLIYFQGNSAPDKSGLPSDRFSAERTGGSVSTLTIQRTQQEDSAVYLCASSHTGVRTEAFFGQGTRLTVV.

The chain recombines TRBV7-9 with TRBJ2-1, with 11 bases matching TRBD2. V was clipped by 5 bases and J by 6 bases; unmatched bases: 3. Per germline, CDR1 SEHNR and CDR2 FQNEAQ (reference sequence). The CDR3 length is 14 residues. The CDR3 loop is CASSIGLAGNEQFF. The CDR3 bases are TGTGCCAGCAGCATCGGACTAGCGGGCAATGAGCAGTTCTTC.

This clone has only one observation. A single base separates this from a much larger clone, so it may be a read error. The CDR3 here is CAGSKVPGQGAYEQYF. CDR3 sequence (DNA): TGTGCCGGCAGCAAAGTCCCCGGGCAGGGGGCCTACGAGCAGTACTTC. V gene TRBV21-1 combines with J gene TRBJ2-7; the D segment call TRBD1 is taken from the table without a DNA check. TRBV21-1 is a pseudogene segment. This CDR3 is built from 16 residues.

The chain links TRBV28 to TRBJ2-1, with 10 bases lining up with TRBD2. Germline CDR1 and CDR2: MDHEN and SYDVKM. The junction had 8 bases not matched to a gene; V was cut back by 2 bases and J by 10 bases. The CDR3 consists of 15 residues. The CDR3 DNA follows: TGTGCCAGCAGTTTAACCCTAGCGGGAGCTCGGGAGCAGTTCTTC. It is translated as CASSLTLAGAREQFF.

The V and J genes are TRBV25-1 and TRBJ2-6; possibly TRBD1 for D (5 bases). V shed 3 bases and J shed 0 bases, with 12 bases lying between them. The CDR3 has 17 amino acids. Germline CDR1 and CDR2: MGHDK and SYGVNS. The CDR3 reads CASSDTRTSSGANVLTF. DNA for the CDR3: TGTGCCAGCAGTGATACCAGGACAAGCTCTGGGGCCAACGTCCTGACTTTC.

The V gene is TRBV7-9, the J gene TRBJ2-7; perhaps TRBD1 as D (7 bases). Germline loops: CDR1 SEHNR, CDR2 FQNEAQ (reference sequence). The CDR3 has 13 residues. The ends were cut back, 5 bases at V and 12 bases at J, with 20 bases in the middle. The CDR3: CASSPPSTGRWYF. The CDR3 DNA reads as TGTGCCAGCAGCCCCCCATCGACAGGGAGGTGGTACTTC.

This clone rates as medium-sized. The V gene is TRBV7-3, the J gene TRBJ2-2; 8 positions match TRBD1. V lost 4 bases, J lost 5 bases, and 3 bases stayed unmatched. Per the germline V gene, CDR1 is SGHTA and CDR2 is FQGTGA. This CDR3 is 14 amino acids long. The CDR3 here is CASSSDRGTGELFF. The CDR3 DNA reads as TGTGCCAGCAGCTCCGACAGGGGTACCGGGGAGCTGTTTTTT.

CDR3 residues: CASSLRRGLGGGELFF. CDR3 nucleotide sequence: TGTGCCAGCAGCTTGAGACGGGGACTAGGGGGCGGGGAGCTGTTTTTT. The rearrangement links TRBV7-3 to TRBJ2-2; 8 bases map to TRBD2. V shed 3 bases and J 7 bases; nucleotides not matched to a gene: 10. Per germline, CDR1 SGHTA and CDR2 FQGTGA. This CDR3 comprises 16 residues.

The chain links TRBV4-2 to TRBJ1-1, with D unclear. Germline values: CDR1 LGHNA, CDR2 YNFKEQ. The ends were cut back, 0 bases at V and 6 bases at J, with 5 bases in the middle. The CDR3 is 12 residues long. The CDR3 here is CASSQDGAEAFF. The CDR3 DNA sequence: TGTGCCAGCAGCCAAGATGGAGCTGAAGCTTTCTTT.

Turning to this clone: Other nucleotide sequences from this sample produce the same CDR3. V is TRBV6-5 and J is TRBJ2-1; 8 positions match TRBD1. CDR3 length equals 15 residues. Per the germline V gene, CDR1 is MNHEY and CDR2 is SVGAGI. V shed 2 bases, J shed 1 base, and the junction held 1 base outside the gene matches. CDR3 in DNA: TGTGCCAGCAGTTACCGGACAGGGTCCTACAATGAGCAGTTCTTC. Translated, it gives CASSYRTGSYNEQFF.

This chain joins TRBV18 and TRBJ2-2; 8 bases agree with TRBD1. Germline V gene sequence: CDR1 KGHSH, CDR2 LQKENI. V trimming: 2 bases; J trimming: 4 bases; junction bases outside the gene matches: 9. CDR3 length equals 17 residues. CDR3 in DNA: TGTGCCAGCTCACCAGGACAGGGACAATCGGCCACCGGGGAGCTGTTTTTT. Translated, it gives CASSPGQGQSATGELFF.

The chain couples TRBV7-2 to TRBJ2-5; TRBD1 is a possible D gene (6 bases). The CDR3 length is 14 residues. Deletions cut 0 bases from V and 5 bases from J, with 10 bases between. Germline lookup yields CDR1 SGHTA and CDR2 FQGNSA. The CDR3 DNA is TGTGCCAGCAGCTTAGCAGCAGGGGTGGAGACCCAGTACTTC. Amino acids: CASSLAAGVETQYF.

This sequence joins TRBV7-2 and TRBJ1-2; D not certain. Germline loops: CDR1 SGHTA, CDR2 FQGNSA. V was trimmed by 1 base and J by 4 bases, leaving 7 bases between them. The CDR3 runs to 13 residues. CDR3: CASSLDSFYGYTF. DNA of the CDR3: TGTGCCAGCAGCTTAGACAGTTTCTATGGCTACACCTTC.

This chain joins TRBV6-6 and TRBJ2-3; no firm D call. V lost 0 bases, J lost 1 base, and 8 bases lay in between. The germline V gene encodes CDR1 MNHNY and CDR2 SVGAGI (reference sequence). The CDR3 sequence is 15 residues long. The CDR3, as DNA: TGTGCCAGCAGTTACTCCGGTACAGGCACAGATACGCAGTATTTT. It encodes CASSYSGTGTDTQYF.

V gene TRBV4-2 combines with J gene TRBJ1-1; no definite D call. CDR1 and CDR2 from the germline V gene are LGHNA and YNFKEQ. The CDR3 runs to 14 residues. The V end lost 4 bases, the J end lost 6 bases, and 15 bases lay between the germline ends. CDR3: CASSPFAGGAEAFF. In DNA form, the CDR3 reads TGTGCCAGCAGCCCTTTCGCAGGCGGGGCTGAAGCTTTCTTT.

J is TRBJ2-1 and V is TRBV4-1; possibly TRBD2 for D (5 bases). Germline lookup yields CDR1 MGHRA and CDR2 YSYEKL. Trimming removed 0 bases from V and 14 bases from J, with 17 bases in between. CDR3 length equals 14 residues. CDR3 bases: TGCGCCAGCAGCCAAGAGATGGCGTCCCCGAGGGAGTTCTTC. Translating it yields CASSQEMASPREFF.

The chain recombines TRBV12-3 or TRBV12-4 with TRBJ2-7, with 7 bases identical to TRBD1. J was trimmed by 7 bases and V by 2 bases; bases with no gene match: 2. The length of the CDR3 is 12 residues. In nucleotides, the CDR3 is TGTGCCAGCAGTTTATTGGACAGGGAGCAGTACTTC. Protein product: CASSLLDREQYF.

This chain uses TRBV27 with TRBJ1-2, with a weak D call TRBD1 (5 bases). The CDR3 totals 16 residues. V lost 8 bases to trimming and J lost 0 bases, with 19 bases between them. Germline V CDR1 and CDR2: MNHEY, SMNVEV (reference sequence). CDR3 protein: CASLSFGGSTNYGYTF. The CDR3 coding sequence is TGTGCCAGCCTGTCTTTCGGGGGTTCGACTAACTATGGCTACACCTTC.

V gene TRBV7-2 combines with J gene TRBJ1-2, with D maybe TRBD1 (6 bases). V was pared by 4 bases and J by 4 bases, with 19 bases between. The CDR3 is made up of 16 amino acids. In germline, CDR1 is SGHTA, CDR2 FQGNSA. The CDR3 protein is CASSSSPTGPSYGYTF. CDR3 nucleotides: TGTGCCAGCAGCTCCTCGCCGACAGGCCCATCCTATGGCTACACCTTC.

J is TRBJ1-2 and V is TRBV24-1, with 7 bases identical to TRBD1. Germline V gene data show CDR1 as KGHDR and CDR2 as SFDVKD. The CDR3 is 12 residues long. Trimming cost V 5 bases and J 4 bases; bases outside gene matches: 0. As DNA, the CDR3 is TGTGCCACCAGTGGGACAGGCTATGGCTACACCTTC. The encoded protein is CATSGTGYGYTF.

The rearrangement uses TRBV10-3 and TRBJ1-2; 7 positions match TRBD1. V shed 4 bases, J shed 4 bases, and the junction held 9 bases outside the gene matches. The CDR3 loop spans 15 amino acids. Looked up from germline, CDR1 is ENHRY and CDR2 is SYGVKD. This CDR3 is CAISVSGTEAYGYTF. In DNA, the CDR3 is TGTGCCATCAGTGTCTCCGGGACAGAAGCCTATGGCTACACCTTC.

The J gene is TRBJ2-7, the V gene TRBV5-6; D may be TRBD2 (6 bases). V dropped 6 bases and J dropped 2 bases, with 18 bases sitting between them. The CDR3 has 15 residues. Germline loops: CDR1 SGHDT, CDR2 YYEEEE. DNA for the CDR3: TGTGCCAGCACCTCCGCGGGACTGAATCCCTACGAGCAGTACTTC. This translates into CASTSAGLNPYEQYF.

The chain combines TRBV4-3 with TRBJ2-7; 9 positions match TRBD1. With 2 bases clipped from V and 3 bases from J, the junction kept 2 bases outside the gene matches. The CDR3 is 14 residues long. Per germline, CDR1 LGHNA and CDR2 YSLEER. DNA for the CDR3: TGCGCCAGCAGCCAACGGACAGGGGTCTACGAGCAGTACTTC. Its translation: CASSQRTGVYEQYF.

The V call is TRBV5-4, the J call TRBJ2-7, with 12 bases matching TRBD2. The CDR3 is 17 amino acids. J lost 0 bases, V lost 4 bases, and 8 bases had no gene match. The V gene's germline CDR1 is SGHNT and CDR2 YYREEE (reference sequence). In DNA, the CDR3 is TGTGCCAGCAGCCCGGGACTAGCGGGTCCTAGCTCCTACGAGCAGTACTTC. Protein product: CASSPGLAGPSSYEQYF.